This T cell receptor beta chain was recorded in a study of T cell responses to AZD1222 COVID-19 vaccine. TCRdb's table, derived via immunoSEQ multiplex PCR, lists solely in-frame clones and lacks some. Of some 130,000 clones listed, about nine tenths are singletons. Study results and limitations: With two AZD1222 doses given, Spike-specific TCR breadth and depth both rose.

This CDR3 comprises 15 residues. The V segment lost 4 bases and the J segment 3 bases; nucleotides outside the gene matches: 8. Looked up from germline, CDR1 is SGHTA and CDR2 is FQGTGA. To note about this clone: Antigen specificity is unknown.

The chain is built from TRBV7-3 and TRBJ2-7, with 8 bases lining up with TRBD1. The sequencing used peripheral blood, collected on day 0 of AZD1222 vaccination. This receptor was obtained from an adult in good health. CDR3 protein: CASSSGTGDRYEQYF. CDR3 bases: TGTGCCAGCAGCTCTGGGACAGGAGACCGCTACGAGCAGTACTTC.